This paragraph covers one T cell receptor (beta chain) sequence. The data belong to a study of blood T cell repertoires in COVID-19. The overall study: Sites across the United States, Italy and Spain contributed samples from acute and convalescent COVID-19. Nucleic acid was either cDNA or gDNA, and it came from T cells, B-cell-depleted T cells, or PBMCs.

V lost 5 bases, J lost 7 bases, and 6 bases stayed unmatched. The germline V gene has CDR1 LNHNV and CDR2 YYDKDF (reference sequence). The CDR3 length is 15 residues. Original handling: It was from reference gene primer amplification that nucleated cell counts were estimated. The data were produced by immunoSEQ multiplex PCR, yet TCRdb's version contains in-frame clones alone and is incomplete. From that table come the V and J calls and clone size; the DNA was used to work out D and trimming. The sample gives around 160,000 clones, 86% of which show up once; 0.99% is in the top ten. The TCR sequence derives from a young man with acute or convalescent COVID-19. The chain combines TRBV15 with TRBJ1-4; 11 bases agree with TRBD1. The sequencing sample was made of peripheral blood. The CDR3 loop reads CATSGRTGGVEKLFF. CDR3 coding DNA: TGTGCCACCAGCGGAAGGACAGGGGGCGTTGAAAAACTGTTTTTT.